The 30 T cell receptor beta chains reported below all come from one sample, sequenced in a study of T cells in tuberculosis. The repertoire was sequenced with immunoSEQ multiplex PCR; TCRdb's copy has only in-frame clones and lacks some. The sample shows around 60,000 clones, 80% to 85% of them seen only once. Sorting used thawed, overnight-rested PBMC stained with anti-CD3, a viability dye and GMM-loaded CD1B tetramer. CD1B tetramers were loaded with Rhodococcus equi-derived C32 glucose monomycolate. The source material was CD1b-GMM tetramer-negative cells sorted from PBMCs. Receptors originate from an adult woman with latent tuberculosis.

The V gene is TRBV28, the J gene TRBJ1-2; no clear D gene. V lost 4 bases to trimming and J lost 12 bases, with 18 bases between them. The V gene's germline CDR1 is MDHEN and CDR2 SYDVKM. This CDR3 is 13 amino acids long. The CDR3 DNA reads TGTGCCAGCAGTTACTCATCCCCTTCAATACACACCTTC. Its protein product is CASSYSSPSIHTF.

The chain is built from TRBV19 and TRBJ2-7, with 8 bases fitting TRBD1. The ends lost 5 bases at V and 2 bases at J; junction bases unmatched: 14. Germline-derived CDR1 and CDR2 are LNHDA and SQIVND (reference sequence). This CDR3 region has 17 residues. Written as DNA, the CDR3 is TGTGCCAGTAGTGCCCCCAGACAGGGGCGAAGACCCTACGAGCAGTACTTC. Residues: CASSAPRQGRRPYEQYF.

This chain connects TRBV6-1 to TRBJ2-7; possible D gene TRBD2, 6 bases. Germline CDR1 MNHNS, CDR2 SASEGT. V was cut by 1 base and J by 4 bases, with 11 bases left in between. This CDR3 spans 14 amino acids. The CDR3 DNA reads TGTGCCAGCAGTGAAGATCTGGGGGGATACGAGCAGTACTTC. The encoded protein is CASSEDLGGYEQYF.

In its sample, this clone was seen once. The chain joins TRBV7-3 to TRBJ2-1; TRBD2 is a possible D gene (5 bases). The CDR3 contains 14 residues. Per the germline V gene, CDR1 is SGHTA and CDR2 is FQGTGA. The V gene lost 2 bases and the J gene lost 10 bases, with 15 bases spanning the gap. CDR3: CASSLAPTSPEQFF. DNA for the CDR3: TGTGCCAGCAGCTTAGCTCCAACTAGTCCCGAGCAGTTCTTC.

This chain connects TRBV6-5 to TRBJ2-7, with 7 positions matching TRBD1. This CDR3 has 15 amino acids. The germline gives CDR1 MNHEY, CDR2 SVGAGI. V shed 5 bases, J shed 6 bases, and the junction held 13 bases outside the gene matches. CDR3 loop: CASSIHRGTSGEQYF. CDR3 in DNA: TGTGCCAGCAGTATCCACAGGGGAACCTCTGGCGAGCAGTACTTC.

This CDR3 reads CASSLPRTKGYGYTF. CDR3 sequence (DNA): TGTGCCAGCAGCTTACCGAGGACTAAGGGCTATGGCTACACCTTC. The V and J genes are TRBV7-9 and TRBJ1-2, with D uncertain. Trimming took off 2 bases at V and 4 bases at J, with 14 bases between the two ends. This CDR3 contains 15 residues. Germline CDR1 reads SEHNR; CDR2 reads FQNEAQ (reference sequence).

This clone occurred a few times. The V gene is TRBV27, the J gene TRBJ2-1; 8 positions match TRBD2. The CDR3 runs 16 residues. J gave up 2 bases and V 8 bases, and 11 bases lay outside the gene matches. Germline CDR1 is MNHEY and CDR2 is SMNVEV (reference sequence). CDR3 sequence reads: CASLRSSGGTYNEQFF. The CDR3 DNA reads as TGTGCCAGCCTACGGTCGAGCGGGGGTACCTACAATGAGCAGTTCTTC.

V usage is TRBV28 and J usage is TRBJ2-7, with a possible D match to TRBD2 (6 bases). Trimming removed 3 bases from V and 0 bases from J, with 24 bases in between. The CDR3 contains 19 residues. The germline gives CDR1 MDHEN, CDR2 SYDVKM. The CDR3 DNA follows: TGTGCCAGCAGTTTCAGAGTTGCGGGGCCCAAGAGCTTCTCCTACGAGCAGTACTTC. Translating gives CASSFRVAGPKSFSYEQYF.

The chain links TRBV4-3 to TRBJ1-1, with 9 bases lining up with TRBD1. This CDR3 has 15 amino acids. The V gene end was trimmed by 4 bases and the J gene end by 3 bases; junction bases not matched to a gene: 6. CDR1 is LGHNA and CDR2 is YSLEER in the germline V gene. CDR3 DNA: TGCGCCAGCAGCCCGGGGACAGGGTTATACACTGAAGCTTTCTTT. It is translated as CASSPGTGLYTEAFF.

The sample holds one count of this clone. The V call is TRBV28, the J call TRBJ2-7, with TRBD2 identical over 13 bases. Germline-derived CDR1 and CDR2 are MDHEN and SYDVKM. This CDR3 has 15 residues. The junction had 6 bases not matched to a gene; V was cut back by 6 bases and J by 4 bases. CDR3 in DNA: TGTGCCAGCAGCCGAGGACTAGCGGGAGTGTACGAGCAGTACTTC. The encoded protein is CASSRGLAGVYEQYF. The complete variable domain, with remaining parts taken from reference TRBV28 and TRBJ2-7, reads DVKVTQSSRYLVKRTGEKVFLECVQDMDHENMFWYRQDPGLGLRLIYFSYDVKMKEKGDIPEGYSVSREKKERFSLILESASTNQTSMYLCASSRGLAGVYEQYFGPGTRLTVT.

This chain joins TRBV19 and TRBJ2-3, with D possibly matching TRBD2 (5 bases). V shed 3 bases and J shed 5 bases, with 9 bases lying between them. Germline V gene sequence: CDR1 LNHDA, CDR2 SQIVND (reference sequence). The CDR3 runs to 13 residues. The CDR3 DNA is TGTGCCAGTAGTATCGGTCGGGGAGATACGCAGTATTTT. It is translated as CASSIGRGDTQYF.

The genes are TRBV4-3 and TRBJ2-1; 10 bases match TRBD1. CDR1 and CDR2 from the germline V gene are LGHNA and YSLEER. V lost 1 base and J lost 3; bases outside the gene matches: 3. The CDR3 has 16 residues. The CDR3 DNA follows: TGCGCCAGCAGCCAAGGACAGGGGGCGGGCTACAATGAGCAGTTCTTC. This gives the protein CASSQGQGAGYNEQFF.

This chain links TRBV19 with TRBJ1-1; D is perhaps TRBD1 (5 bases). V was trimmed by 5 bases and J by 6 bases, leaving 10 bases between them. Germline V gene lookup returns CDR1 LNHDA and CDR2 SQIVND (reference sequence). The CDR3 runs to 12 residues. The CDR3 nucleotides are TGTGCCAGTAGTGGGGGGAGGGCTGAAGCTTTCTTT. Translated: CASSGGRAEAFF.

The chain couples TRBV11-2 to TRBJ2-3; D perhaps matches TRBD2 (7 bases). Germline values: CDR1 SGHAT, CDR2 FQNNGV. This CDR3 has 15 residues. Between the trimmed V and J ends, which lost 3 bases and 2 bases, there was a span of 12 bases. The DNA for the CDR3 is TGTGCCAGCAGCTTGGCGGGGGCGATCACAGATACGCAGTATTTT. Translation gives CASSLAGAITDTQYF.

The chain joins TRBV19 to TRBJ2-2, with no clear D. V was pared by 9 bases and J by 5 bases, with 19 bases between. Looked up from germline, CDR1 is LNHDA and CDR2 is SQIVND (reference sequence). This CDR3 spans 15 amino acids. CDR3 sequence (DNA): TGTGCCAGAGCTTGGTTGGCAGCGACGACCGGGGAGCTGTTTTTT. Translation: CARAWLAATTGELFF.

The chain uses TRBV4-3 and TRBJ2-2; TRBD1 matches 11 bases. The CDR3 is 18 residues long. From germline, CDR1 is LGHNA and CDR2 YSLEER. V shed 2 bases and J 4 bases; nucleotides not matched to a gene: 9. This chain's CDR3 is CASSQSPRTGGSTGELFF. In nucleotides, the CDR3 is TGCGCCAGCAGCCAATCGCCCCGGACAGGGGGCAGCACCGGGGAGCTGTTTTTT.

This chain connects TRBV7-9 to TRBJ2-3; the D gene is possibly TRBD1 (6 bases). Looked up from germline, CDR1 is SEHNR and CDR2 is FQNEAQ (reference sequence). This CDR3 comprises 12 residues. V shed 6 bases and J shed 5 bases, with 9 bases lying between them. The CDR3 here is CASSPQGDTQYF. Written as DNA, the CDR3 is TGTGCCAGCAGTCCACAGGGAGATACGCAGTATTTT.

The rearrangement links TRBV7-2 to TRBJ2-2; TRBD2 might be the D (6 bases). The V and J ends lost 5 bases and 4 bases respectively, with 17 bases between them. The CDR3 covers 16 residues. CDR1 and CDR2 (germline): SGHTA, FQGNSA. CDR3 protein: CASSPLAGGTTGELFF. The CDR3 bases are TGTGCCAGCAGCCCGCTCGCCGGAGGGACCACCGGGGAGCTGTTTTTT.

The chain links TRBV7-2 to TRBJ2-5, with TRBD1 as a possible D gene (6 bases). CDR1 is SGHTA and CDR2 is FQGNSA in the germline V gene. The CDR3 totals 15 residues. The ends were cut back, 4 bases at V and 2 bases at J, with 14 bases in the middle. The CDR3 bases are TGTGCCAGCAGCTACCAAACGGGACAACAAGAGACCCAGTACTTC. Translating it yields CASSYQTGQQETQYF.

This clone was counted a single time. The rearrangement links TRBV5-7 to TRBJ2-7; TRBD2 is a possible D gene (6 bases). TRBV5-7 is assigned to the ORF class and has an uncertain function. This CDR3 is built from 17 residues. With 0 bases removed from V and 4 bases from J, the gap between germline ends came to 20 bases. CDR3 in DNA: TGTGCCAGCAGCTTGGTCGGTCACAGGAGGGCGTTGTACGAGCAGTACTTC. This codes for CASSLVGHRRALYEQYF.

The V gene is TRBV5-1, the J gene TRBJ1-1, with D perhaps matching TRBD1 (5 bases). The V and J ends lost 4 bases and 4 bases respectively, with 14 bases between them. CDR3 length: 14 residues. From germline, CDR1 is SGHRS and CDR2 YFSETQ. The CDR3 nucleotides are TGCGCCAGCAGCCCCAGGGCGAAAGGCACTGAAGCTTTCTTT. Protein sequence: CASSPRAKGTEAFF.

The rearrangement uses TRBV11-2 and TRBJ1-3, with D unclear. The germline gives CDR1 SGHAT, CDR2 FQNNGV. V lost 4 bases and J 0 bases, leaving 4 bases between the germline ends. This CDR3 has 13 residues. Written as DNA, the CDR3 is TGTGCCAGCAGCTCCTTCTCTGGAAACACCATATATTTT. Its protein is CASSSFSGNTIYF.

CDR3 in DNA: TGTGCCAGCAGTTCAGGGGCAGGTGAGCAGTTCTTC. Residues: CASSSGAGEQFF. The chain uses TRBV7-9 and TRBJ2-1, with TRBD1 as a possible D gene (6 bases). The CDR3 runs 12 residues. The V and J ends lost 6 bases and 9 bases respectively, with 12 bases between them. The germline V gene has CDR1 SEHNR and CDR2 FQNEAQ (reference sequence).

Details on this clone: At the DNA level, this CDR3 is encoded by other sequences in the same sample as well. The V gene is TRBV19, the J gene TRBJ1-1; TRBD1 matches at 7 bases. This CDR3 is 16 amino acids long. Germline V gene lookup returns CDR1 LNHDA and CDR2 SQIVND (reference sequence). V shed 5 bases and J 0 bases; nucleotides not matched to a gene: 9. As DNA, the CDR3 is TGTGCCAGTAGTCCGAGGACAGGAATAATGAACACTGAAGCTTTCTTT. It codes for CASSPRTGIMNTEAFF.

The chain carries TRBV28 and TRBJ2-6; no definite D call. The CDR3 covers 17 residues. Germline V CDR1 and CDR2: MDHEN, SYDVKM. Trimming cost V 3 bases and J 0 bases, with 12 bases left between them. The CDR3 protein is CASSLGSPRSGANVLTF. CDR3 nucleotide sequence: TGTGCCAGCAGTTTGGGCAGTCCCCGCTCTGGGGCCAACGTCCTGACTTTC.

The chain couples TRBV7-9 to TRBJ1-1; 11 positions match TRBD1. Germline V gives CDR1 SEHNR, CDR2 FQNEAQ (reference sequence). Unmatched junction bases numbered 10, after V lost 2 bases and J lost 5 bases. The CDR3 loop spans 17 amino acids. In DNA form, the CDR3 reads TGTGCCAGCAGCTTACCCTCCGGGACAGGGGGAAGGACTGAAGCTTTCTTT. Translation: CASSLPSGTGGRTEAFF. Together with reference TRBV7-9 and TRBJ1-1, the CDR3 gives the full variable domain: DTGVSQNPRHKITKRGQNVTFRCDPISEHNRLYWYRQTLGQGPEFLTYFQNEAQLEKSRLLSDRFSAERPKGSFSTLEIQRTEQGDSAMYLCASSLPSGTGGRTEAFFGQGTRLTVV.

The V and J genes are TRBV5-6 and TRBJ1-5; D ambiguous. This CDR3 spans 12 amino acids. Germline V gives CDR1 SGHDT, CDR2 YYEEEE. Trimming pared 4 bases from V and 2 bases from J, leaving 4 bases between. CDR3 region: CASSPGNQPQHF. The CDR3 DNA sequence: TGTGCCAGCAGCCCGGGCAATCAGCCCCAGCATTTT.

The gene calls are TRBV11-2 and TRBJ2-7; 8 positions agree with TRBD2. This CDR3 is 13 amino acids long. J was trimmed by 7 bases and V by 5 bases; bases with no gene match: 7. Germline CDR1 and CDR2: SGHAT and FQNNGV. The CDR3 is CASSRGGLREQYF. CDR3 bases: TGTGCCAGCAGCCGGGGGGGCCTGCGGGAGCAGTACTTC.

The chain recombines TRBV13 with TRBJ2-2; the match to TRBD1 covers 9 bases. The junction had 14 bases not matched to a gene; V was cut back by 5 bases and J by 7 bases. The CDR3 runs to 17 residues. Germline CDR1 reads PRHDT; CDR2 reads FYEKMQ (reference sequence). The CDR3 reads CASSPKGGTGRNGELFF. The CDR3 DNA sequence: TGTGCCAGCAGCCCAAAGGGGGGGACAGGGAGGAACGGGGAGCTGTTTTTT.

This chain uses TRBV7-2 with TRBJ2-7, with 7 bases identical to TRBD2. V shed 2 bases and J 6 bases; nucleotides not matched to a gene: 4. In germline, CDR1 is SGHTA, CDR2 FQGNSA. The CDR3 consists of 13 residues. CDR3 bases: TGTGCCAGCAGCTTAATTGGCGGGGGCGAGCAGTACTTC. The encoded protein is CASSLIGGGEQYF.